These 10 T cell receptor beta chains share one sample of origin, sequenced in a study of cytomegalovirus exposure and HLA in healthy donors. PCR used 60 Vbeta primers and 13 Jbeta primers. Method: immunoSEQ multiplex PCR; TCRdb's copy keeps in-frame clones and lacks some. This sample has about 160,000 clones; 77% occur once, and the top ten carry more than 2%. Specimen: PBMCs. These receptor sequences come from a man in his forties or fifties in good health and CMV-seropositive.

The chain recombines TRBV12-5 with TRBJ2-1; D not resolved. Per germline, CDR1 LGHNT and CDR2 FRNRAP. This CDR3 is built from 12 residues. Trimming cost V 7 bases and J 3 bases, with 7 bases left between them. DNA of the CDR3: TGTGCTAGTGTTCTCCTCTACAATGAGCAGTTCTTC. This sequence encodes CASVLLYNEQFF.

This clone was picked up a small number of times. The chain employs TRBV5-1 and TRBJ2-1; weak D call: TRBD1 (7 bases). The CDR3 has 17 amino acids. Between the trimmed V and J ends, which lost 7 bases and 0 bases, there was a span of 20 bases. The V gene's germline CDR1 is SGHRS and CDR2 YFSETQ. The CDR3 nucleotides are TGCGCCAGCGGGGGGCAGGGGGGCGGCAGCTCCTACAATGAGCAGTTCTTC. It is translated as CASGGQGGGSSYNEQFF.

The gene calls are TRBV7-8 and TRBJ2-7, with D tentatively TRBD1 (6 bases). The CDR3 extends over 16 amino acids. V lost 0 bases and J lost 6, with 18 bases in between. CDR1 is SGHVS, CDR2 FQNEAQ, per germline. The CDR3 here is CASSLARAGVVSEQYF. The CDR3, as DNA: TGTGCCAGCAGCTTAGCGAGGGCAGGGGTAGTGAGCGAGCAGTACTTC. Together with reference TRBV7-8 and TRBJ2-7, the CDR3 gives the full variable domain: GAGVSQSPRYKVAKRGQDVALRCDPISGHVSLFWYQQALGQGPEFLTYFQNEAQLDKSGLPSDRFFAERPEGSVSTLKIQRTQQEDSAVYLCASSLARAGVVSEQYFGPGTRLTVT.

The chain recombines TRBV19 with TRBJ2-2, with a possible D match to TRBD1 (6 bases). V gave up 7 bases and J gave up 1 base, with 16 bases separating them. Germline loops: CDR1 LNHDA, CDR2 SQIVND (reference sequence). The CDR3 sequence is 16 residues long. The CDR3 nucleotides are TGTGCCAGTACCGAAACAGGGACCCTGAACACCGGGGAGCTGTTTTTT. This gives the protein CASTETGTLNTGELFF.

This clone was observed a few times. The chain carries TRBV7-6 and TRBJ1-1, with a tentative D call TRBD1 (5 bases). The V gene lost 3 bases and the J gene lost 5 bases, with 19 bases spanning the gap. This CDR3 is built from 16 residues. The germline gives CDR1 SGHVS, CDR2 FNYEAQ. CDR3 loop: CASSFGFGGVDTEAFF. CDR3 DNA: TGTGCCAGCAGCTTTGGGTTCGGGGGGGTGGATACTGAAGCTTTCTTT.

The V call is TRBV6-5, the J call TRBJ1-1; possibly TRBD1 for D (5 bases). Germline V CDR1 and CDR2: MNHEY, SVGAGI. CDR3 length equals 14 residues. V lost 2 bases and J lost 5, with 12 bases in between. The CDR3: CASSYGALGTEAFF. For the CDR3, the DNA is TGTGCCAGCAGTTACGGGGCTTTGGGTACTGAAGCTTTCTTT.

This chain joins TRBV28 and TRBJ2-2; possible D gene TRBD1, 5 bases. Looked up from germline, CDR1 is MDHEN and CDR2 is SYDVKM. The germline V and J ends were trimmed by 6 bases and 8 bases, with 13 bases remaining between them. This CDR3 is 13 amino acids long. The CDR3 spells CASSPPTVGELFF. CDR3 DNA: TGTGCCAGCAGCCCCCCGACAGTTGGGGAGCTGTTTTTT.

V gene TRBV2 combines with J gene TRBJ2-2, with 7 bases aligning to TRBD1. CDR3 length: 15 amino acids. Germline-derived CDR1 and CDR2 are SNHLY and FYNNEI. J gave up 4 bases and V 6 bases, and 8 bases lay outside the gene matches. The CDR3 here is CASSLQGSGTGELFF. Here the CDR3 DNA reads TGTGCCAGCAGCCTACAGGGGTCGGGCACCGGGGAGCTGTTTTTT. The whole variable domain, filled in from reference TRBV2 and TRBJ2-2, reads EPEVTQTPSHQVTQMGQEVILRCVPISNHLYFYWYRQILGQKVEFLVSFYNNEISEKSEIFDDQFSVERPDGSNFTLKIRSTKLEDSAMYFCASSLQGSGTGELFFGEGSRLTVL.

This clone is medium-sized in the sample. This rearrangement joins TRBV5-6 to TRBJ2-7; TRBD1 agrees at 8 bases. The trim removed 3 bases at V and 6 bases at J, leaving 8 bases unmatched. The length of the CDR3 is 14 residues. CDR1 is SGHDT, CDR2 YYEEEE, per germline. The CDR3 coding sequence is TGTGCCAGCAGCTCCACGGACAGGGTCTCCGAGCAGTACTTC. It is translated as CASSSTDRVSEQYF.

CDR3 sequence (DNA): TGTGCCACCTTTTCGACAGGGGTGGCCACTGAAGCTTTCTTT. Protein sequence: CATFSTGVATEAFF. The chain carries TRBV27 and TRBJ1-1; TRBD1 aligns across 8 bases. V trimming: 10 bases; J trimming: 4 bases; junction bases outside the gene matches: 11. In germline, CDR1 is MNHEY, CDR2 SMNVEV (reference sequence). This CDR3 is built from 14 residues.